The 27 T cell receptor beta chains below all came from one sample that was sequenced in a study of memory B cells and T cells in multiple sclerosis. Their recognized antigens are unknown. Stimulus-free culture yielded autoproliferating CFSE-dim and non-proliferating CFSE-high T cells, each sequenced separately. Pooled replicate wells came from about 50 million CFSE-labeled PBMCs cultured roughly seven days without stimulus. The protocol was immunoSEQ multiplex PCR, while the TCRdb copy is restricted to in-frame clones and leaves out a portion. Of about 46,000 clones in the sample, more than 65% were seen once. Material for sequencing was PBMCs from blood kept in culture. Source of these receptors: a human donor with multiple sclerosis.

The chain combines TRBV10-2 with TRBJ1-2; TRBD1 agrees at 10 bases. The ends lost 6 bases at V and 10 bases at J; junction bases unmatched: 8. Germline V CDR1 and CDR2: WSHSY, SAAADI. This CDR3 spans 13 amino acids. The CDR3 region has the DNA TGCGCCAGCAGCGCCGGGACAGGGGATGCCTACACCTTC. Its translation is CASSAGTGDAYTF.

The chain uses TRBV9 and TRBJ2-1, with a possible D match to TRBD2 (8 bases). The V gene's germline CDR1 is SGDLS and CDR2 YYNGEE. The length of the CDR3 is 16 residues. The V end was cut by 2 bases, the J end by 7 bases, with 19 bases between. In DNA, the CDR3 is TGTGCCAGCAGCGTCAGCGGGGGCTTCAGGGGGAATGAGCAGTTCTTC. The encoded protein is CASSVSGGFRGNEQFF.

This clone has just one count. The J gene is TRBJ2-7, the V gene TRBV30; TRBD2 might be the D (6 bases). Between the trimmed V and J ends, which lost 2 bases and 2 bases, there was a span of 7 bases. Germline CDR1 is GTSNPN and CDR2 is SVGIG (reference sequence). This CDR3 has 12 residues. Written as DNA, the CDR3 is TGTGCCTGGAGTTGGAGGGCCTACGAGCAGTACTTC. This translates into CAWSWRAYEQYF.

The J gene is TRBJ1-1, the V gene TRBV30; possible D gene TRBD1, 5 bases. This CDR3 spans 13 amino acids. CDR1 GTSNPN and CDR2 SVGIG come from the germline V gene (reference sequence). Trimming took off 2 bases at V and 11 bases at J, with 18 bases between the two ends. The CDR3 spells CAWSTGHGWGAFF. Here the CDR3 DNA reads TGTGCCTGGAGTACAGGCCATGGGTGGGGGGCTTTCTTT. Using reference TRBV30 and TRBJ1-1 for the parts outside the CDR3, the full variable domain is SQTIHQWPATLVQPVGSPLSLECTVEGTSNPNLYWYRQAAGRGLQLLFYSVGIGQISSEVPQNLSASRPQDRQFILSSKKLLLSDSGFYLCAWSTGHGWGAFFGQGTRLTVV.

In DNA form, the CDR3 reads TGTGCCAGCAACCCGACAGGAAGCGGAGACAATGAGCAGTTCTTC. This codes for CASNPTGSGDNEQFF. V and J are TRBV9 and TRBJ2-1, with D perhaps matching TRBD1 (6 bases). Germline assignment: CDR1 SGDLS and CDR2 YYNGEE. The V and J ends lost 6 bases and 5 bases respectively, with 18 bases between them. The CDR3 covers 15 residues.

The V gene is TRBV7-2, the J gene TRBJ1-2, with a weak D call TRBD1 (6 bases). Germline V gene lookup returns CDR1 SGHTA and CDR2 FQGNSA. This CDR3 has 15 residues. V was trimmed by 6 bases and J by 2 bases, leaving 16 bases between them. The CDR3 here is CASSFRIRGNYGYTF. DNA for the CDR3: TGTGCCAGCAGTTTTAGAATCAGGGGCAACTATGGCTACACCTTC.

This chain uses TRBV6-6 with TRBJ1-2; possible D gene TRBD1, 5 bases. Trimming took off 5 bases at V and 3 bases at J, with 16 bases between the two ends. This CDR3 comprises 15 residues. CDR1 MNHNY and CDR2 SVGAGI come from the germline V gene (reference sequence). CDR3 amino acids: CASSPRGGGDYGYTF. Written as DNA, the CDR3 is TGTGCCAGCAGTCCCCGCGGGGGGGGAGACTATGGCTACACCTTC.

CDR3 amino acids: CSVEDPGTSGGNYNEQFF. The CDR3, as DNA: TGCAGCGTTGAAGACCCCGGGACTAGCGGGGGAAACTACAATGAGCAGTTCTTC. V gene TRBV29-1 combines with J gene TRBJ2-1; 14 bases are a match to TRBD2. The CDR3 runs 18 residues. With V trimmed by 0 bases and J by 3 bases, 7 bases remained unmatched. The V gene's germline CDR1 is SQVTM and CDR2 ANQGSEA.

V usage is TRBV7-9 and J usage is TRBJ1-2; no reliable D call. The CDR3 runs 15 residues. Germline CDR1 SEHNR, CDR2 FQNEAQ (reference sequence). With 1 base removed from V and 4 bases from J, the gap between germline ends came to 13 bases. CDR3 residues: CASSLEVGSAYGYTF. In DNA, the CDR3 is TGTGCCAGCAGCTTAGAGGTTGGCTCGGCCTATGGCTACACCTTC.

The J gene is TRBJ2-3, the V gene TRBV6-6, with a weak D call TRBD2 (6 bases). The CDR3 sequence is 16 residues long. Germline CDR1 and CDR2: MNHNY and SVGAGI (reference sequence). Deletions cut 0 bases from V and 0 bases from J, with 10 bases between. Here the CDR3 reads CASSYSPSESTDTQYF. CDR3 coding DNA: TGTGCCAGCAGTTACTCCCCTAGCGAGAGCACAGATACGCAGTATTTT.

This rearrangement joins TRBV29-1 to TRBJ1-1; D is unresolved. The V gene's germline CDR1 is SQVTM and CDR2 ANQGSEA. V was shortened by 4 bases and J by 1 base, with 4 bases between the two germline ends. CDR3 length: 11 residues. CDR3 nucleotides: TGCAGCGTTGTAGGGAACACTGAAGCTTTCTTT. The encoded protein is CSVVGNTEAFF.

V and J are TRBV27 and TRBJ1-1, with TRBD1 as a possible D gene (5 bases). Germline CDR1 MNHEY, CDR2 SMNVEV (reference sequence). This CDR3 is 15 amino acids long. Trimming cost V 3 bases and J 0 bases, with 11 bases left between them. The CDR3 region is CASSLVAGLNTEAFF. The CDR3 coding sequence is TGTGCCAGCAGTTTGGTAGCAGGGTTGAACACTGAAGCTTTCTTT.

The V call is TRBV14, the J call TRBJ2-7, with 10 bases lining up with TRBD1. The CDR3 is made up of 15 amino acids. J lost 3 bases, V lost 3 bases, and 5 bases had no gene match. Germline V CDR1 and CDR2: SGHDN, FVKESK. Here the CDR3 reads CASSHRQGAFYEQYF. The CDR3 DNA reads as TGTGCCAGCAGCCACAGACAGGGGGCCTTCTACGAGCAGTACTTC.

This clone has just one count. The rearrangement links TRBV11-3 to TRBJ2-4, with D tentatively TRBD2 (6 bases). V was pared by 3 bases and J by 0 bases, with 6 bases between. Germline lookup yields CDR1 SGHNT and CDR2 YENEEA. The CDR3 has 14 residues. The CDR3 DNA sequence: TGTGCCAGCAGCTTGGGGGGAGCCAAAAACATTCAGTACTTC. Residues: CASSLGGAKNIQYF.

This clone was seen just once. This chain joins TRBV5-6 and TRBJ1-2; 7 bases map to TRBD1. CDR1 and CDR2 from the germline V gene are SGHDT and YYEEEE. The CDR3 spans 15 residues. V lost 0 bases and J lost 4; bases outside the gene matches: 6. The chain's CDR3 is CASSLVGQVPYGYTF. The CDR3 DNA follows: TGTGCCAGCAGCTTGGTTGGACAGGTGCCCTATGGCTACACCTTC. The whole variable domain, filled in from reference TRBV5-6 and TRBJ1-2, reads DAGVTQSPTHLIKTRGQQVTLRCSPKSGHDTVSWYQQALGQGPQFIFQYYEEEERQRGNFPDRFSGHQFPNYSSELNVNALLLGDSALYLCASSLVGQVPYGYTFGSGTRLTVV.

J is TRBJ2-5 and V is TRBV7-6, with D perhaps TRBD1 or TRBD2 (6 bases each). The CDR3 runs to 14 residues. The V end was cut by 5 bases, the J end by 7 bases, with 17 bases between. CDR1 is SGHVS, CDR2 FNYEAQ, per germline. The CDR3: CASSPRLVGGTQYF. The CDR3 nucleotides read TGTGCCAGCAGCCCCCGACTAGTAGGGGGGACCCAGTACTTC.

This clone came up once. The chain combines TRBV30 with TRBJ1-1; D remains unclear. V lost 4 bases and J 7 bases, leaving 13 bases between the germline ends. The CDR3 length is 12 residues. Germline lookup yields CDR1 GTSNPN and CDR2 SVGIG (reference sequence). DNA for the CDR3: TGTGCCTGGAAAAGGCCCGGCCGTGAAGCTTTCTTT. Protein product: CAWKRPGREAFF. Full variable domain (remainder filled in from reference TRBV30 and TRBJ1-1): SQTIHQWPATLVQPVGSPLSLECTVEGTSNPNLYWYRQAAGRGLQLLFYSVGIGQISSEVPQNLSASRPQDRQFILSSKKLLLSDSGFYLCAWKRPGREAFFGQGTRLTVV.

The V and J genes are TRBV19 and TRBJ2-2; possible D gene TRBD1, 7 bases. Trimming shortened V by 6 bases and J by 7 bases, and 18 bases separated the two germline ends. Germline V gene lookup returns CDR1 LNHDA and CDR2 SQIVND (reference sequence). The CDR3 spans 15 residues. The CDR3 nucleotides read TGTGCCAGTAGAAGGAGGGGGCCGTCGTACGGGGAGCTGTTTTTT. It specifies CASRRRGPSYGELFF. Together with reference TRBV19 and TRBJ2-2, the CDR3 gives the full variable domain: DGGITQSPKYLFRKEGQNVTLSCEQNLNHDAMYWYRQDPGQGLRLIYYSQIVNDFQKGDIAEGYSVSREKKESFPLTVTSAQKNPTAFYLCASRRRGPSYGELFFGEGSRLTVL.

This chain connects TRBV6-5 to TRBJ2-3, with TRBD1 identical over 7 bases. V lost 5 bases to trimming and J lost 1 base; unmatched junction nucleotides: 6. The CDR3 runs to 15 residues. Germline assignment: CDR1 MNHEY and CDR2 SVGAGI. The CDR3 sequence: CASSRTGARTDTQYF. The CDR3 DNA reads TGTGCCAGCAGTCGTACAGGGGCCCGCACAGATACGCAGTATTTT.

The chain couples TRBV29-1 to TRBJ2-7; D unresolved. Trimming took off 4 bases at V and 3 bases at J, with 10 bases between the two ends. CDR1 and CDR2 (germline): SQVTM, ANQGSEA. The CDR3 covers 12 residues. The CDR3 nucleotides are TGCAGCGTTGCATTGCATAACTACGAGCAGTACTTC. Its translation is CSVALHNYEQYF.

This clone was counted once. The V gene is TRBV27, the J gene TRBJ2-5, with 10 bases fitting TRBD2. The junction had 2 bases not matched to a gene; V was cut back by 2 bases and J by 2 bases. The CDR3 is made up of 15 amino acids. Germline CDR1 reads MNHEY; CDR2 reads SMNVEV (reference sequence). The CDR3 coding sequence is TGTGCCAGCAGTTTAATACTAGCGGGGCAAGAGACCCAGTACTTC. This gives the protein CASSLILAGQETQYF.

The V call is TRBV5-1, the J call TRBJ2-2; D is ambiguous. From germline, CDR1 is SGHRS and CDR2 YFSETQ. Trimming shortened V by 4 bases and J by 2 bases, and 12 bases separated the two germline ends. The CDR3 runs 15 residues. Here the CDR3 DNA reads TGCGCCAGCAGCCAAGGGAATTCTAACACCGGGGAGCTGTTTTTT. Its translation: CASSQGNSNTGELFF.

The V and J genes are TRBV5-6 and TRBJ2-1; 11 nucleotides match TRBD2. The CDR3 runs 15 residues. After removal of 4 bases from V and 6 bases from J, the junction contained 6 bases not matched to a gene. Germline CDR1 and CDR2: SGHDT and YYEEEE. The CDR3, as DNA: TGTGCCAGCAGCCGGGGACTAGCGGCGACCAATGAGCAGTTCTTC. This translates into CASSRGLAATNEQFF.

This chain links TRBV6-5 with TRBJ2-1; D tentatively fits TRBD1 or TRBD2 (5 bases each). The V end lost 4 bases, the J end lost 15 bases, and 13 bases lay between the germline ends. Per the germline V gene, CDR1 is MNHEY and CDR2 is SVGAGI. This CDR3 is 11 amino acids long. CDR3 protein: CASSLGTRAFF. The CDR3 nucleotides are TGTGCCAGCAGTTTGGGGACCAGGGCGTTCTTC.

This chain uses TRBV19 with TRBJ2-1, with 15 bases lining up with TRBD2. J lost 4 bases, V lost 7 bases, and 5 bases had no gene match. This CDR3 contains 16 residues. Per the germline V gene, CDR1 is LNHDA and CDR2 is SQIVND (reference sequence). This CDR3 is CASNSGTSGGYNEQFF. The CDR3 DNA reads as TGTGCCAGTAACTCCGGGACTAGCGGGGGGTACAATGAGCAGTTCTTC.

The chain links TRBV7-9 to TRBJ2-3; the match to TRBD2 covers 8 bases. The CDR3 spans 16 residues. Per germline, CDR1 SEHNR and CDR2 FQNEAQ (reference sequence). V lost 2 bases to trimming and J lost 0 bases; unmatched junction nucleotides: 4. CDR3 in DNA: TGTGCCAGCAGCTTATCGACTAGCGCTAGCACAGATACGCAGTATTTT. Encoded protein: CASSLSTSASTDTQYF.

The V and J genes are TRBV6-6 and TRBJ2-7; D may be TRBD2 (7 bases). The length of the CDR3 is 13 residues. Germline V gene lookup returns CDR1 MNHNY and CDR2 SVGAGI (reference sequence). The ends were cut back, 6 bases at V and 2 bases at J, with 11 bases in the middle. CDR3 DNA sequence: TGTGCCAGCAGGAGGGGGGGGGCCTACGAGCAGTACTTC. Protein product: CASRRGGAYEQYF.